These T cell receptor beta chains were read from a single sample in a study of glioma-infiltrating T cells after dendritic cell vaccination. Sequencing used immunoSEQ multiplex PCR; TCRdb keeps in-frame clones, though not all of them. The sample includes around 92,000 clones, around 80% seen only once; the top ten take roughly 5.5%. The sequencing here drew on blood, taken after dendritic cell vaccination. The receptors originated from a human donor with glioblastoma. The CDR3 runs from the conserved cysteine through the conserved F or W. The order of the fields is CDR3 protein, V gene, J gene.

CASRQTNVGGEQYF	TRBV7-2	TRBJ2-7
CASTPGTGGSNNEQFF	TRBV19	TRBJ2-1
CASSLGASGIYEQYF	TRBV27	TRBJ2-7
CVSRVTTGGLNYGYTF	TRBV27	TRBJ1-2
CAMAPGQGAPGELFF	TRBV10-3	TRBJ2-2
CASSLAGTSGGTDTQYF	TRBV5-1	TRBJ2-3
CASSIGEGSTGELFF	TRBV19	TRBJ2-2
CASSLHGGPITDTQYF	TRBV4-2	TRBJ2-3
CASSLGGYNSPLHF	TRBV11-2	TRBJ1-6
CASSLRLATNTGELFF	TRBV5-4	TRBJ2-2
CASSQGAEETQYF	TRBV7-3	TRBJ2-5
CASGPGQPLYGYTF	TRBV27	TRBJ1-2
CASSEVLGQNTGELFF	TRBV6-1	TRBJ2-2
CAWKGGGETQYF	TRBV30	TRBJ2-5
CASSPTAQETQYF	TRBV5-1	TRBJ2-5
CASSLGRVGPEAFF	TRBV7-9	TRBJ1-1
CASSLSPHQDTEAFF	TRBV5-6	TRBJ1-1
CAWDSYGYTF	TRBV30	TRBJ1-2
CASSPNGGGETQYF	TRBV18	TRBJ2-5
CASSPGTPHTDTQYF	TRBV5-1	TRBJ2-3
CASSSAVAGGVLSFETQYF	TRBV27	TRBJ2-5
CASSQAGTAYTF	TRBV14	TRBJ1-2
CASSRPAGTDEDRANYGYTF	TRBV9	TRBJ1-2
CASSYGTGDNEQFF	TRBV6-5	TRBJ2-1
CATDRQGSNQPQHF	TRBV19	TRBJ1-5
CASSLGEANTQYF	TRBV5-1	TRBJ2-3
CASSLWCTGTYGYTF	TRBV23-1	TRBJ1-2
CASGGGAFYEQYF	TRBV28	TRBJ2-7
CASSGQYEQYF	TRBV28	TRBJ2-7
CASSPQGVYQNSPLHF	TRBV2	TRBJ1-6
CASRDRGGNSPLHF	TRBV6-5	TRBJ1-6
CASRTGVLTWYTEAFF	TRBV28	TRBJ1-1
CASSDRTGASYEQYF	TRBV6-1	TRBJ2-7
CASSLYLEVQTQYF	TRBV28	TRBJ2-5
CASSQETSVRELFF	TRBV4-1	TRBJ2-2
CASRPQLGAGSVGYTF	TRBV7-9	TRBJ1-2
CASSLYNEQFF	TRBV27	TRBJ2-1
CASTHPQGNPEQYF	TRBV11-1	TRBJ2-7
CASSPGWEQYF	TRBV6-6	TRBJ2-7
CASSLWDSEEYGYTF	TRBV4-1	TRBJ1-2
CAWSVGPGGYGYTF	TRBV30	TRBJ1-2
CASNSGTGWNTEAFF	TRBV6-5	TRBJ1-1
CASSPLSGSTDTQYF	TRBV2	TRBJ2-3
CASSEASGLYEQYF	TRBV2	TRBJ2-7
CASSLRGQPNQPQHF	TRBV27	TRBJ1-5
CASSVEQGSFNEQFF	TRBV9	TRBJ2-1
CASRGGQGSGNTIYF	TRBV7-2	TRBJ1-3
CASRRDTVGVDEQFF	TRBV7-2	TRBJ2-1
CASSPVDRVSGNTIYF	TRBV9	TRBJ1-3
CAISVRDTGELFF	TRBV10-3	TRBJ2-2
CASREGQGRVQGYTF	TRBV5-1	TRBJ1-2
CASSIVDRAGDTQYF	TRBV19	TRBJ2-3
CASSEFGTDNNQPQHF	TRBV6-1	TRBJ1-5
CASSPRDRANYGYTF	TRBV28	TRBJ1-2
CASNPVGSVSEAFF	TRBV5-1	TRBJ1-1
CASSEQKGATNEKLFF	TRBV6-1	TRBJ1-4
CASSLQVGSGANVLTF	TRBV27	TRBJ2-6
CASSLDLRNIQYF	TRBV11-2	TRBJ2-4
CASSLDYSSTDTQYF	TRBV5-1	TRBJ2-3
CSVEERTYEQFF	TRBV29-1	TRBJ2-1